What follows is one T cell receptor (beta chain) and its context. The antigen is undetermined. Trimming removed 3 bases from V and 4 bases from J; junction bases left unmatched: 7. Germline CDR1 is SEHNR and CDR2 is FQNEAQ (reference sequence). The CDR3 contains 16 residues. Among the donors, all were Caucasian adults who lived in Nashville, Tennessee. This entry comes from a study of shared clonotypes between healthy human individuals. Overall study results and limits: Measured sharing among donors was expected to vary with sequencing depth. All-four-donor shared clonotypes had higher generation probabilities than non-shared clonotypes did.

How the authors handled the data: Sequence data from immunoSEQ were junction-only and lacked quality scores; consequently, filtering differed. Profiled with immunoSEQ multiplex PCR; TCRdb holds only in-frame clones, not every one. That table is the source of V, J and clone size, and D and trimming were worked out from the DNA. The sample holds roughly 1 million clones, approximately 76% seen once. The specimen sequenced was memory CD4+ T cells sorted from blood. The subset is: CD45RA-negative fraction. The chain couples TRBV7-9 to TRBJ2-2; the match to TRBD2 covers 8 bases. This TCR was recovered from a man younger than 35 in good health. CDR3 nucleotide sequence: TGTGCCAGCAGCTTCGGTGGGCTAGCGGGCACCGGGGAGCTGTTTTTT. It translates to CASSFGGLAGTGELFF.